This TCR beta chain was captured by sequencing in a study of T cells in Graves' hyperthyroidism and ophthalmopathy. As regards this clonotype: Its antigen is not identified.

Study-wide findings and caveats: The model predicted ophthalmopathy a median around 6.5 months before onset.

Lactation, pregnancy, other autoimmune disease or uncontrolled infection led to exclusion of patients. The trim removed 6 bases at V and 5 bases at J, leaving 13 bases unmatched. The CDR3 is made up of 16 amino acids. From germline, CDR1 is SNHLY and CDR2 FYNNEI. From RNA transcripts, TCR beta CDR3 regions were amplified. A first-round RT-PCR of the TCR CDR3 used the HTBI primer set. MiXCR, applied by TCRdb to the multiplex PCR reads, yields one record per CDR3 protein. This table holds 550,000 to 700,000 distinct CDR3 sequences, about 45% found once. The genes are TRBV2 and TRBJ1-1; 9 nucleotides line up with TRBD1. Input material: peripheral blood or thyroid tissue (not recorded which). The TCR comes from an adult woman with Graves' disease, either hyperthyroidism or ophthalmopathy (not recorded which). The CDR3 region is CASRDVSGTGRTEAFF. CDR3 DNA sequence: TGTGCCAGCAGGGACGTTAGCGGGACAGGGCGGACTGAAGCTTTCTTT.